The rows below give T cell receptor beta chains drawn from one sample of a study of neoadjuvant nivolumab and ipilimumab in lung cancer. Generated by immunoSEQ multiplex PCR, the TCRdb table keeps only in-frame clones and is missing some. The sample has roughly 10,000 clones; approximately 71% are singletons. The sequencing here drew on tumor tissue, taken after neoadjuvant nivolumab, alone or with ipilimumab, at or shortly before surgery. Receptors originate from an adult with non-small cell lung cancer. Some clones in this sample may be carry-over from other donors' samples. Each CDR3 is given with its conserved first and last residue. The D gene is left open where the match is weak. Size tells how often a clone was seen (once, few, many) or the class of an expanded clone, and some rows leave it out.

D gene,J gene,V gene,clone size,CDR3 DNA,CDR3 protein
.,TRBJ2-7,TRBV5-6,.,TGTGCCAGCAGCTTCTATGACAGATCCTACGAGCAGTACTTC,CASSFYDRSYEQYF
.,TRBJ2-6,TRBV10-3,.,TGTGCCATCAGTGCCCGGCAGGCGCAAACTGGGGCCAACGTCCTGACTTTC,CAISARQAQTGANVLTF
TRBD1,TRBJ2-7,TRBV6-5,.,TGTGCCAGCAGTTACGGACAGGGCTTCCGTTACGAGCAGTACTTC,CASSYGQGFRYEQYF
TRBD2,TRBJ2-1,TRBV7-3,.,TGTGCCAGCAGCCCCAGTGGGACAACGACTAGCGGGGGCAAGGGTGAGCAGTTCTTC,CASSPSGTTTSGGKGEQFF
TRBD1,TRBJ2-3,TRBV5-5,.,TGTGCCAGCAGCCCGGGACAGGGGGTTGGTAGAGATACGCAGTATTTT,CASSPGQGVGRDTQYF
TRBD1,TRBJ1-6,TRBV7-8,.,TGTGCCAGCAGCTCCAACAGGGGAGGGTTGGGATCACCCCTCCACTTT,CASSSNRGGLGSPLHF
TRBD1,TRBJ1-2,TRBV19,.,TGTGCCAGTAGGTCCCAGGGGGTGGCTGATGGCTACACCTTC,CASRSQGVADGYTF
TRBD1,TRBJ2-7,TRBV27,.,TGTGCCAGCAGTTCCGTCTTTGACAGGGGGTACGAGCAGTACTTC,CASSSVFDRGYEQYF
TRBD2,TRBJ2-7,TRBV7-9,once,TGTGCCAGCAGCGAACTAGCGGGAGGCCCCTACGAGCAGTACTTC,CASSELAGGPYEQYF
.,TRBJ2-1,TRBV11-3,.,TGTGCCAGCAGCTCCGCAGACGAGCAGTTCTTC,CASSSADEQFF
.,TRBJ1-5,TRBV19,few,TGTGCCAGTAGATGGGACACACGTTCAGGTCAGCCCCAGCATTTT,CASRWDTRSGQPQHF
.,TRBJ2-7,TRBV20-1,.,TGCAGTGCTAGGTCTAATTACGAGCAGTACTTC,CSARSNYEQYF
.,TRBJ2-2,TRBV18,few,TGTGCCAGCTCACCACCGATTGGACTTAGCACCGGGGAGCTGTTTTTT,CASSPPIGLSTGELFF
.,TRBJ2-7,TRBV7-2,.,TGTGCCAGCAGCTTAGCGGCAGCGGACTACGAGCAGTACTTC,CASSLAAADYEQYF
.,TRBJ2-1,TRBV6-1,.,TGTGCCAGCAGCATACTAGCACGGAACGACAATGAGCAGTTCTTC,CASSILARNDNEQFF
TRBD1,TRBJ2-7,TRBV11-1,few,TGTGCCAGCAGCTCCCCGGGACAGGGGGCTCGTGACGAGCAGTACTTC,CASSSPGQGARDEQYF
.,TRBJ1-4,TRBV25-1,.,TGTGCCAGCAGTGATACGACAGACCCACGAGAAAAACTGTTTTTT,CASSDTTDPREKLFF
TRBD1,TRBJ1-1,TRBV18,.,TGTGCCACCAAGGACAGGGTAGACGGTGAAGCTTTCTTT,CATKDRVDGEAFF
.,TRBJ2-1,TRBV7-9,few,TGTGCCAGCAGCCCCCGTACGGGAGAGGGGCCGGATGAGCAGTTCTTC,CASSPRTGEGPDEQFF
.,TRBJ2-7,TRBV7-8,.,TGTGCCAGCAGCTCCCCGGAAAACGAGCAGTACTTC,CASSSPENEQYF
.,TRBJ1-1,TRBV2,.,TGTGCCAGCAGTGAAGGTCTTGTTTGGGGGGACACTGAAGCTTTCTTT,CASSEGLVWGDTEAFF
.,TRBJ2-7,TRBV7-9,.,TGTGCCAGCAGCGAGCCCCCTCGAGACGAGCAGTACTTC,CASSEPPRDEQYF
.,TRBJ2-1,TRBV15,once,TGTGCCACCAGCGGAGTCTTGACGACGGATGAGCAGTTCTTC,CATSGVLTTDEQFF
TRBD1,TRBJ1-1,TRBV4-2,.,TGTGCCAGCAGCCAAGGTAAAGACAGGGGGGTTAAAGGCACTGAAGCTTTCTTT,CASSQGKDRGVKGTEAFF
.,TRBJ2-7,TRBV29-1,.,TGCAGCGTCCAAAACACGGTTACCTACGAGCAGTACTTC,CSVQNTVTYEQYF
.,TRBJ1-1,TRBV11-2,once,TGTGCCAGCAGCTCAATCCGGGGAGTCACTGAAGCTTTCTTT,CASSSIRGVTEAFF
TRBD2,TRBJ2-1,TRBV18,.,TGTGCCAGCTCACCATCGCTCGGGGGGAGAGCCCCAAATGAGCAGTTCTTC,CASSPSLGGRAPNEQFF
.,TRBJ2-5,TRBV5-4,.,TGTGCCAGCAGCTTGGCCGGCATTCAAGAGACCCAGTACTTC,CASSLAGIQETQYF
.,TRBJ1-2,TRBV25-1,medium-sized,TGTGCCAGCAGTGAATTCCGAGACACCTATGGCTACACCTTC,CASSEFRDTYGYTF
.,TRBJ1-2,TRBV29-1,.,TGCAGCGTTGAATCTGGTGGCTACACCTTC,CSVESGGYTF
TRBD2,TRBJ2-3,TRBV28,.,TGTGCCAGCAGTCGGATGACTAGCATTGGATCAGATACGCAGTATTTT,CASSRMTSIGSDTQYF
.,TRBJ1-4,TRBV29-1,.,TGCAGCGTAAAACCCGGGACGTCCCAATCAAAACTGTTTTTT,CSVKPGTSQSKLFF
.,TRBJ2-1,TRBV11-2,.,TGTGCCAGCAGCTTAGATTGGGGTACTAGGCCGCAGTTCTTC,CASSLDWGTRPQFF
.,TRBJ2-7,TRBV4-1,.,TGCGCCAGCAGCCAAGCTACGCTAGGGCCTGTCTACGAGCAGTACTTC,CASSQATLGPVYEQYF
.,TRBJ2-7,TRBV20-1,once,TGCAGTGCTAGAGCAGGCTACGAGCAGTACTTC,CSARAGYEQYF
TRBD1,TRBJ2-2,TRBV4-2,.,TGTGCCAGCAGCCAAGCCCCCGGGACAGGGAACACCGGGGAGCTGTTTTTT,CASSQAPGTGNTGELFF
TRBD1,TRBJ1-2,TRBV6-5,.,TGTGCCAGCAGTAACGGACAGGGCCGGGGCTACACCTTC,CASSNGQGRGYTF